A selection of T cell receptor beta chains follows, all from one sample in a study of T cell repertoires in cytomegalovirus infection. MiXCR was run by TCRdb on the reads, yielding one entry per CDR3 protein. Of about 770,000 distinct CDR3 sequences listed, about 27% were seen once; the top ten hold less than 15%. Their recognized antigens are unknown. The sample was cultured CD8+ T cells from PBMCs, taken from culture after CMV antigen stimulation. Receptor source: a human donor in good health (CMV status not recorded). Some clones in this sample may be carry-over from other donors' samples. Each CDR3 is given without its conserved first and last residue.

V	J	CDR3
TRBV18	TRBJ2-3	ASSPSRPGQGSTDTQY
TRBV7-4	TRBJ2-5	ASSLIAVLGFETQY
TRBV6-1	TRBJ2-1	ASKGGHNEQF
TRBV19	TRBJ2-1	ASSIRNSRNEQF
TRBV7-8	TRBJ2-3	ASSLSGGRSTDTQY
TRBV5-6	TRBJ1-5	ASSLGVSSNQPQH
TRBV6-4	TRBJ2-1	ASSDGRIGPSYNEQF
TRBV7-8	TRBJ1-5	ASSPPGGSNQPQH
TRBV7-9	TRBJ2-7	ASSKGTLLSYEQY
TRBV24-1	TRBJ2-1	ATSLGGRSYNEQF